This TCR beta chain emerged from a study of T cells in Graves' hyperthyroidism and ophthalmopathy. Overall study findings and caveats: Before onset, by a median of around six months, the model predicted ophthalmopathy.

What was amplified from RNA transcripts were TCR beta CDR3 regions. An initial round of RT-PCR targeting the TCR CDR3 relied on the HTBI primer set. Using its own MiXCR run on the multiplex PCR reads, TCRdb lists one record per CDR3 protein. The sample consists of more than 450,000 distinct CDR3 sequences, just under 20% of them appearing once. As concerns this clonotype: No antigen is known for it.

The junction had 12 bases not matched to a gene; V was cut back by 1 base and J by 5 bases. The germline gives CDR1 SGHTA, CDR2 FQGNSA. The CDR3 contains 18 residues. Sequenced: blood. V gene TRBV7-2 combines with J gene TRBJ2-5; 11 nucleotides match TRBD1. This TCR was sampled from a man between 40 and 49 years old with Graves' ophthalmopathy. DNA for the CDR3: TGTGCCAGCAGCTTAGGGGGGGGGGGGACAGGGGGTTGGGAGACCCAGTACTTC. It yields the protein CASSLGGGGTGGWETQYF.